The 29 T cell receptor beta chains below all came from one sample that was sequenced in a study of tumor-infiltrating lymphocytes in primary liver carcinoma. The template, 500 ng total RNA, yielded TCR beta cDNA made with a constant-region primer. ARM-PCR, slightly modified, supplied the TCR beta libraries through three nested multiplex PCR rounds. It was with TRBV1-TRBV30 forward primers and a C-beta reverse primer that the first two PCR rounds were run, at about 9 cycles each. TCRdb called the multiplex PCR reads again in MiXCR, with one record for every CDR3 protein. The sample holds roughly 100,000 distinct CDR3 sequences; about 62% are singletons and the top ten take 12%. Co-extraction of RNA and DNA was performed on about 20-32 mg of unsorted bulk tissue. Material for sequencing was liver tumor tissue from sampling region 2. Subset specified: tumor region T2, inferior pole. The receptors stem from a woman in her fifties or sixties with primary liver carcinoma and hepatitis B virus infection.

This clonotype appeared a few times. The rearrangement uses TRBV7-9 and TRBJ1-2; 9 bases fit TRBD1. This CDR3 contains 15 residues. The germline V gene has CDR1 SEHNR and CDR2 FQNEAQ (reference sequence). Trimming took 5 bases from V and 7 from J; bases not matched to a gene: 11. The CDR3: CASSLGTGRDSGYTF. In DNA, the CDR3 is TGTGCCAGCAGCCTTGGGACAGGGAGGGACTCTGGCTACACCTTC.

This clonotype was detected only once. One end of the junction does not line up with germline, which may come from a read error. The gene calls are TRBV11-2 and TRBJ2-3, with a weak D call TRBD2 (6 bases). Germline CDR1 is SGHAT and CDR2 is FQNNGV. The CDR3 spans 13 residues. CDR3 region: CASCLRRGNTQNF. In nucleotides, the CDR3 is TGTGCCAGCTGCCTGCGACGGGGGAATACTCAGAATTTT.

This clonotype rates as medium-sized (0.01 to 0.1%). This chain uses TRBV11-2 with TRBJ2-1; no clear D. CDR1 and CDR2 (germline): SGHAT, FQNNGV. This CDR3 has 12 residues. V lost 2 bases to trimming and J lost 6 bases, with 5 bases between them. The DNA for the CDR3 is TGTGCCAGCAGCTTAAGCTCCAATGAGCAGTTCTTC. Residues: CASSLSSNEQFF.

In the case of this clonotype: This clone may be a read error of a much larger clone one base away. V gene TRBV12-3 or TRBV12-4 combines with J gene TRBJ2-7, with no clear D. CDR3 length equals 12 residues. The DNA for the CDR3 is TGTGTCAGCAGCCTCCTGGGCAGCGAGCAGTACTTC. This sequence encodes CVSSLLGSEQYF.

Of note for this clonotype: This likely comes from a read error, as the CDR3 has no conserved phenylalanine or tryptophan at its end. The DNA is omitted, as the CDR3 cannot be located on it reliably, and the CDR3 follows TCRdb's listing. The gene calls are TRBV11-3 and TRBJ2-2; the table names TRBD2, a call not compared with the DNA. Inclusive of both ends, the CDR3 amounts to 17 amino acids. Germline values: CDR1 SGHNT, CDR2 YENEEA. CDR3 loop: CASSLGRLAGNIGEPFI.

Remarks on this clonotype: Since no conserved phenylalanine or tryptophan closes the CDR3, a read error is the likely cause. The chain links TRBV4-1 to TRBJ1-2, with unresolved D. The CDR3 is made up of 13 amino acids. Germline V CDR1 and CDR2: MGHRA, YSYEKL. CDR3 in DNA: TGCGCCAGGAGCCGAGAGTCCACGGTAGGCTACACCTCC. As protein: CARSRESTVGYTS.

Notes on this clonotype: Sequence at one end of the junction differs from germline and may be a read error. The chain carries TRBV11-2 and TRBJ2-1; 8 bases align to TRBD2. Germline-derived CDR1 and CDR2 are SGHAT and FQNNGV. This CDR3 has 14 amino acids. CDR3 coding DNA: TGCGCCAGCAGCTCAGGACTAGCTTTCAATGAGCGGTTCTTC. Translating it yields CASSSGLAFNERFF.

Worth noting for this clonotype: One junction end disagrees with the germline gene, perhaps due to a read error. CDR3 in DNA: TGTGCCAGCAGCTCAGGGGGACTAACGTACACGTCAAATACGCAATATTTT. Translated, it gives CASSSGGLTYTSNTQYF. This sequence joins TRBV11-2 and TRBJ2-3, with D possibly called TRBD1 or TRBD2 (7 bases each). Germline assignment: CDR1 SGHAT and CDR2 FQNNGV. The CDR3 loop spans 17 amino acids.

On this clonotype: The missing conserved phenylalanine or tryptophan at the end of this CDR3 makes a read error likely. It is unclear where the CDR3 begins or ends on the DNA, so no DNA is shown, and the CDR3 is as TCRdb lists it. The chain employs TRBV2 and TRBJ2-2; the table's TRBD1 call for D was not verified on the DNA. 15 amino acids form the CDR3, both terminal residues included. Looked up from germline, CDR1 is SNHLY and CDR2 is FYNNEI. CDR3 in amino acids: CASSTGTGGTGELFL.

About this clonotype: Because the CDR3 is missing its conserved closing phenylalanine or tryptophan, this is likely a read error. No DNA is shown, since the ends of the CDR3 on it are uncertain; the CDR3 is the one TCRdb lists. The chain links TRBV12-3 or TRBV12-4 to TRBJ2-7. Ends included, the CDR3 has 14 residues. CDR3 protein: CASSRSIPPYERYS.

This clonotype has a single count. This chain joins TRBV29-1 and TRBJ2-1, with 8 bases lining up with TRBD2. The CDR3 spans 20 residues. Trimming at V came to 7 bases and at J to 0 bases, leaving 23 bases not matched to a gene. CDR1 is SQVTM and CDR2 is ANQGSEA in the germline V gene. The CDR3 sequence is CSANIQPGLAGLHSYNEQFF. The CDR3 region has the DNA TGCAGCGCTAATATTCAACCTGGGCTAGCGGGTCTCCACTCCTACAATGAGCAGTTCTTC.

This clonotype was found many times. The genes are TRBV7-9 and TRBJ2-2, with unresolved D. This CDR3 is 15 amino acids long. Looked up from germline, CDR1 is SEHNR and CDR2 is FQNEAQ (reference sequence). V was pared by 5 bases and J by 0 bases, with 10 bases between. Here the CDR3 reads CASSLLAANTGELFF. The CDR3 DNA reads TGTGCCAGCAGCCTTCTCGCTGCGAACACCGGGGAGCTGTTTTTT. Full variable domain (rest looked up from reference TRBV7-9 and TRBJ2-2): DTGVSQNPRHKITKRGQNVTFRCDPISEHNRLYWYRQTLGQGPEFLTYFQNEAQLEKSRLLSDRFSAERPKGSFSTLEIQRTEQGDSAMYLCASSLLAANTGELFFGEGSRLTVL.

This sequence joins TRBV12-3 or TRBV12-4 and TRBJ2-2, with no clear D. The CDR3 totals 13 residues. V lost 10 bases and J 1 base, leaving 10 bases between the germline ends. This CDR3 reads CAISRQNTGELFF. DNA of the CDR3: TGTGCCATCAGCCGACAGAACACCGGGGAGCTGTTTTTT.

This clonotype was counted at least ten times. V is TRBV12-3 or TRBV12-4 and J is TRBJ1-1; D ambiguous. This CDR3 is 13 amino acids long. Trimming left V 1 base short and J 1 base short, with 4 bases between. The CDR3 DNA reads TGTGCCAGCAGTTTAGATCAGAACACTGAAGCTTTCTTT. Protein: CASSLDQNTEAFF.

This clonotype was counted many times. The rearrangement joins TRBV5-4 to TRBJ2-7; 9 bases match TRBD1. The CDR3 consists of 12 residues. Germline-derived CDR1 and CDR2 are SGHNT and YYREEE (reference sequence). The V and J ends lost 4 bases and 5 bases, in that order; junction bases with no gene match: 1. The CDR3: CASSRDRDEQYF. As DNA, the CDR3 is TGTGCCAGCAGCCGGGACAGGGACGAGCAGTACTTC. The full variable domain, rest sourced from reference TRBV5-4 and TRBJ2-7, is ETGVTQSPTHLIKTRGQQVTLRCSSQSGHNTVSWYQQALGQGPQFIFQYYREEENGRGNFPPRFSGLQFPNYSSELNVNALELDDSALYLCASSRDRDEQYFGPGTRLTVT.

With respect to this clonotype: The junction departs from the called germline gene at one end, perhaps through a read error. The chain employs TRBV4-1 and TRBJ2-7, with no clear D. The germline gives CDR1 MGHRA, CDR2 YSYEKL. The CDR3 totals 13 residues. The CDR3 reads CSSSQGPPYEQYF. In DNA, the CDR3 is TGCTCCAGCAGCCAAGGCCCACCCTACGAGCAGTACTTC.

About this clonotype itself: This may arise from a read error, as a much more abundant clone is one base away. The CDR3 does not close with the conserved phenylalanine or tryptophan, likely indicating a read error. This rearrangement joins TRBV28 to TRBJ2-7, with TRBD1 as a possible D gene (6 bases). Germline V gene data show CDR1 as MDHEN and CDR2 as SYDVKM. The V gene lost 3 bases and the J gene lost 6 bases, with 15 bases spanning the gap. CDR3 length: 14 amino acids. CDR3 bases: TGTGCCAGCAGTTTGTATCAGGGGAATCGCGAGCAGTACTAC. Residues: CASSLYQGNREQYY.

In the case of this clonotype: One junction end disagrees with the germline gene, perhaps due to a read error. This rearrangement joins TRBV10-1 to TRBJ2-3; D is ambiguous. This CDR3 is built from 12 residues. CDR1 is WNHNN and CDR2 is SYGVQD in the germline V gene (reference sequence). CDR3 nucleotide sequence: TGCGCCACCAGTGAGTCGAGAGATACGCAGTATTTT. Translation: CATSESRDTQYF.

The chain uses TRBV28 and TRBJ2-7; TRBD2 matches 8 bases. V trimming: 2 bases; J trimming: 6 bases; junction bases outside the gene matches: 6. The V gene's germline CDR1 is MDHEN and CDR2 SYDVKM. The CDR3 length is 14 residues. CDR3 residues: CASSLKSGSREQYF. The DNA for the CDR3 is TGTGCCAGCAGTTTAAAAAGCGGGAGTCGCGAGCAGTACTTC.

This clonotype appeared many times. The CDR3 reads CASSALAASSYEQYF. Here the CDR3 DNA reads TGTGCCAGCAGTGCACTAGCGGCGAGCTCCTACGAGCAGTACTTC. The chain has TRBV6-5 and TRBJ2-7, with 8 bases aligning to TRBD2. CDR1 MNHEY and CDR2 SVGAGI come from the germline V gene. Trimming cost V 5 bases and J 0 bases; bases outside gene matches: 6. The CDR3 runs 15 residues.

Worth noting for this clonotype: A much larger clone lies one base from this, so it may be a read error. The V and J genes are TRBV5-1 and TRBJ1-1; 8 bases agree with TRBD1. This CDR3 is built from 17 residues. CDR1 is SGHRS, CDR2 YFSETQ, per germline. Unmatched junction bases numbered 8, after V lost 0 bases and J lost 1 base. CDR3 in amino acids: CASSLGSRGLGNTEAFF. In DNA, the CDR3 is TGCGCCAGCAGCTTGGGGAGCAGGGGGCTGGGGAACACTGAAGCTTTCTTT.

With regard to this clonotype: An end of the junction does not agree with germline; a read error may underlie this. The chain uses TRBV11-1 and TRBJ1-2; maybe TRBD1 (5 bases). The CDR3 has 14 amino acids. Germline V lookup: CDR1 SGHAT, CDR2 FQDESV (reference sequence). The CDR3 DNA is TGTGCCAACAGCTCGGGACGGTACCCGCATGGTTACACCTTC. It specifies CANSSGRYPHGYTF. The variable domain in full, with the rest retrieved from reference TRBV11-1 and TRBJ1-2, is EAEVAQSPRYKITEKSQAVAFWCDPISGHATLYWYRQILGQGPELLVQFQDESVVDDSQLPKDRFSAERLKGVDSTLKIQPAELGDSAMYLCANSSGRYPHGYTFGSGTRLTVV.

There are a few counts of this clonotype. V and J are TRBV5-1 and TRBJ2-3; 10 bases agree with TRBD1. From germline, CDR1 is SGHRS and CDR2 YFSETQ. The CDR3 covers 16 residues. Germline trimming cut 0 bases from V and 2 bases from J; bases unmatched to any gene: 3. The CDR3 loop reads CASSLGGQGLTDTQYF. The CDR3 region has the DNA TGCGCCAGCAGCTTGGGGGGACAGGGGCTCACAGATACGCAGTATTTT. Full variable domain (outside the CDR3, taken from reference TRBV5-1 and TRBJ2-3): KAGVTQTPRYLIKTRGQQVTLSCSPISGHRSVSWYQQTPGQGLQFLFEYFSETQRNKGNFPGRFSGRQFSNSRSEMNVSTLELGDSALYLCASSLGGQGLTDTQYFGPGTRLTVL.

This clonotype was seen just once. The V and J genes are TRBV6-5 and TRBJ2-4; 9 nucleotides match TRBD1. After removal of 5 bases from V and 4 bases from J, the junction contained 6 bases not matched to a gene. This CDR3 is 15 amino acids long. Germline CDR1 and CDR2: MNHEY and SVGAGI. The CDR3 DNA sequence: TGTGCCAGCAGTCGCAAGGGACAGGGAAAAAACATTCAGTACTTC. It encodes CASSRKGQGKNIQYF.

About this clonotype itself: Given the absence of the conserved phenylalanine or tryptophan at the CDR3 end, a read error is likely. The rearrangement joins TRBV6-6 to TRBJ2-3; 13 bases are shared with TRBD2. There are 16 residues in the CDR3. Germline CDR1 is MNHNY and CDR2 is SVGAGI (reference sequence). In DNA, the CDR3 is TGTGCCAGGAGTTCCAAAGGACTAGCGGGAGTGGGTACGCAGTATTTG. Translation gives CARSSKGLAGVGTQYL.

For this clonotype: Germline is not matched at one junction end, which may reflect a read error. The chain carries TRBV10-3 and TRBJ2-1; D is possibly TRBD2 (5 bases). Germline V lookup: CDR1 ENHRY, CDR2 SYGVKD. The CDR3 loop spans 16 amino acids. In nucleotides, the CDR3 is TGTGCCATCAGGACATGGGGAGTCACGGGCTACAATGGGCAGTTCTTC. It codes for CAIRTWGVTGYNGQFF.

The rearrangement links TRBV27 to TRBJ1-1; 7 nucleotides agree with TRBD1. The CDR3 covers 14 residues. The V gene's germline CDR1 is MNHEY and CDR2 SMNVEV (reference sequence). Germline trimming cut 0 bases from V and 5 bases from J; bases unmatched to any gene: 3. In DNA, the CDR3 is TGTGCCAGCAGTTTATCCAGGGGGGGGACTGAAGCTTTCTTT. Encoded protein: CASSLSRGGTEAFF.

The V and J genes are TRBV11-2 and TRBJ2-7; D may be TRBD1 (5 bases). This CDR3 contains 14 residues. Looked up from germline, CDR1 is SGHAT and CDR2 is FQNNGV. V was trimmed by 6 bases and J by 6 bases, leaving 18 bases between them. The CDR3: CASSPPSGPSEQYF. CDR3 DNA sequence: TGTGCCAGCAGTCCTCCTTCAGGGCCTAGCGAGCAGTACTTC.

This clonotype was detected only a few times. The chain couples TRBV2 to TRBJ2-1; the match to TRBD2 covers 11 bases. The germline V gene has CDR1 SNHLY and CDR2 FYNNEI. Trimming cost V 8 bases and J 8 bases; bases outside gene matches: 11. The CDR3 spans 15 residues. CDR3 nucleotide sequence: TGTGCCAGCGGGTCCGGGACTAGCGGTGCCTATGAGCAGTTCTTC. This sequence encodes CASGSGTSGAYEQFF. The full variable domain, rest sourced from reference TRBV2 and TRBJ2-1, is EPEVTQTPSHQVTQMGQEVILRCVPISNHLYFYWYRQILGQKVEFLVSFYNNEISEKSEIFDDQFSVERPDGSNFTLKIRSTKLEDSAMYFCASGSGTSGAYEQFFGPGTRLTVL.